These 19 T cell receptor beta chains came from one sample sequenced in a study of shared clonotypes between healthy human individuals. Sequenced by immunoSEQ multiplex PCR; TCRdb stores in-frame clones only, minus some. Of about 2.3 million clones in the sample, about 90% were seen once. The sequenced sample was naive CD4+ T cells from PBMCs. Specified subset: CD45RA+ positively selected. The receptors shown here come from a young man in good health. Some clones in this sample may be carry-over from other donors' samples.

This rearrangement joins TRBV6-1 to TRBJ2-7, with 11 bases lining up with TRBD2. Trimming cost V 5 bases and J 6 bases; bases outside gene matches: 3. From germline, CDR1 is MNHNS and CDR2 SASEGT. This CDR3 is built from 13 residues. The CDR3, as DNA: TGTGCCAGCAGTTCACTAGCGGGAGTCGAGCAGTACTTC. Protein sequence: CASSSLAGVEQYF.

V gene TRBV14 combines with J gene TRBJ2-5; 9 nucleotides match TRBD1. Germline trimming cut 3 bases from V and 4 bases from J; bases unmatched to any gene: 6. This CDR3 region has 15 residues. CDR1 is SGHDN and CDR2 is FVKESK in the germline V gene. The CDR3 DNA reads TGTGCCAGCAGCCATGGGACGACAGGGGGAGAGACCCAGTACTTC. This codes for CASSHGTTGGETQYF.

The chain combines TRBV28 with TRBJ1-2; D call uncertain. V was trimmed by 6 bases and J by 4 bases, leaving 12 bases between them. Germline CDR1 MDHEN, CDR2 SYDVKM. This CDR3 is 13 amino acids long. The CDR3 DNA sequence: TGTGCCAGCAGCAGCGGGTCACCCTATGGCTACACCTTC. Protein: CASSSGSPYGYTF.

The chain couples TRBV19 to TRBJ2-1, with D possibly called TRBD1 or TRBD2 (5 bases each). Per the germline V gene, CDR1 is LNHDA and CDR2 is SQIVND (reference sequence). V was trimmed by 6 bases and J by 5 bases, leaving 14 bases between them. This CDR3 is built from 14 residues. CDR3 in DNA: TGTGCCAGTAGCCTACCGGGACCCCACAATGAGCAGTTCTTC. The encoded protein is CASSLPGPHNEQFF.

In DNA, the CDR3 is TGTGCCAGCAGCAAATTCCGGACAGGGCAAACCTACGAGCAGTACTTC. This sequence encodes CASSKFRTGQTYEQYF. The J gene is TRBJ2-7, the V gene TRBV21-1; the listed D gene, TRBD1, was not tested against the DNA. TRBV21-1 constitutes a pseudogene. CDR3 length: 16 amino acids.

The chain combines TRBV4-1 with TRBJ2-7; possible D gene TRBD2, 7 bases. The CDR3 length is 16 residues. Trimming took off 4 bases at V and 3 bases at J, with 19 bases between the two ends. Germline CDR1 and CDR2: MGHRA and YSYEKL. CDR3 in DNA: TGCGCCAGCAGCCCCTACGGGGGGCGGCGCTACTACGAGCAGTACTTC. This translates into CASSPYGGRRYYEQYF.

This clone showed up just once. The V and J genes are TRBV7-2 and TRBJ1-1; no clear D. Germline V gene data show CDR1 as SGHTA and CDR2 as FQGNSA. The CDR3 is 14 residues long. Trimming removed 8 bases from V and 4 bases from J, with 17 bases in between. CDR3 amino acids: CASVYSPGGTEAFF. As DNA, the CDR3 is TGTGCCAGCGTGTACTCACCAGGTGGCACTGAAGCTTTCTTT.

This clone was seen only once. This rearrangement joins TRBV6-1 to TRBJ1-2, with no clear D. The V end lost 5 bases, the J end lost 3 bases, and 13 bases lay between the germline ends. CDR1 and CDR2 from the germline V gene are MNHNS and SASEGT. The CDR3 is 14 residues long. The CDR3 sequence is CASSSPWGDYGYTF. For the CDR3, the DNA is TGTGCCAGCAGTTCCCCCTGGGGTGACTATGGCTACACCTTC.

The chain employs TRBV4-2 and TRBJ2-1; D possibly corresponds to TRBD2 (6 bases). The CDR3 is 16 amino acids. Germline CDR1 is LGHNA and CDR2 is YNFKEQ. V dropped 1 base and J dropped 3 bases, with 13 bases sitting between them. CDR3: CASSQGGGALYNEQFF. In nucleotides, the CDR3 is TGTGCCAGCAGCCAAGGGGGCGGGGCCCTCTACAATGAGCAGTTCTTC.

V and J are TRBV6-1 and TRBJ1-6, with 9 nucleotides matching TRBD1. The germline V gene encodes CDR1 MNHNS and CDR2 SASEGT. J was trimmed by 19 bases and V by 2 bases; bases with no gene match: 12. The CDR3 contains 14 residues. In nucleotides, the CDR3 is TGTGCCAGCAGTGAACAAACTTCCGGGACAGGGAAACACTTT. It encodes CASSEQTSGTGKHF.

The V gene is TRBV5-1, the J gene TRBJ1-2, with a weak D call TRBD1 (5 bases). Germline V CDR1 and CDR2: SGHRS, YFSETQ. The CDR3 runs to 14 residues. The V and J ends lost 4 bases and 8 bases respectively, with 18 bases between them. The CDR3 reads CASSGALGGWGYTF. DNA for the CDR3: TGCGCCAGCAGCGGCGCCCTTGGGGGATGGGGCTACACCTTC.

This rearrangement joins TRBV28 to TRBJ1-4, with 8 bases identical to TRBD1. The CDR3 is 14 residues long. The germline gives CDR1 MDHEN, CDR2 SYDVKM. Germline trimming cut 4 bases from V and 5 bases from J; bases unmatched to any gene: 3. Written as DNA, the CDR3 is TGTGCCAGCAGTTGGGACAGGAGAAATGAAAAACTGTTTTTT. This codes for CASSWDRRNEKLFF.

V and J are TRBV30 and TRBJ1-1, with TRBD1 as a possible D gene (5 bases). The V end was cut by 6 bases, the J end by 2 bases, with 10 bases between. From germline, CDR1 is GTSNPN and CDR2 SVGIG (reference sequence). This CDR3 has 12 residues. CDR3 in DNA: TGTGCCTGCCCCAGGGAAAACACTGAAGCTTTCTTT. As protein: CACPRENTEAFF.

With regard to this clone: In the same sample, other DNA sequences code for this CDR3. The J gene is TRBJ1-2, the V gene TRBV28; D remains unclear. Germline CDR1 MDHEN, CDR2 SYDVKM. The ends were cut back, 3 bases at V and 4 bases at J, with 6 bases in the middle. The CDR3 is made up of 12 amino acids. The CDR3 here is CASSFVGYGYTF. The CDR3 nucleotides read TGTGCCAGCAGTTTTGTCGGCTATGGCTACACCTTC.

The chain recombines TRBV19 with TRBJ2-7; D not resolved. This CDR3 has 13 residues. CDR1 is LNHDA, CDR2 SQIVND, per germline (reference sequence). V lost 1 base and J lost 5, with 9 bases in between. The CDR3 DNA reads as TGTGCCAGTAGTATAGGTTTCCCGGACGAGCAGTACTTC. This codes for CASSIGFPDEQYF. The complete variable domain, with remaining parts taken from reference TRBV19 and TRBJ2-7, reads DGGITQSPKYLFRKEGQNVTLSCEQNLNHDAMYWYRQDPGQGLRLIYYSQIVNDFQKGDIAEGYSVSREKKESFPLTVTSAQKNPTAFYLCASSIGFPDEQYFGPGTRLTVT.

This chain joins TRBV19 and TRBJ2-2, with 13 bases matching TRBD2. J was trimmed by 7 bases and V by 7 bases; bases with no gene match: 15. The CDR3 sequence is 18 residues long. Germline values: CDR1 LNHDA, CDR2 SQIVND (reference sequence). The CDR3 sequence: CASTALAGGRRDGGELFF. The DNA for the CDR3 is TGTGCCAGTACTGCACTAGCGGGAGGGCGAAGGGATGGCGGGGAGCTGTTTTTT. Based on the CDR3 plus reference TRBV19 and TRBJ2-2, the full variable domain is DGGITQSPKYLFRKEGQNVTLSCEQNLNHDAMYWYRQDPGQGLRLIYYSQIVNDFQKGDIAEGYSVSREKKESFPLTVTSAQKNPTAFYLCASTALAGGRRDGGELFFGEGSRLTVL.

J is TRBJ2-7 and V is TRBV9, with 9 bases lining up with TRBD1. The V segment lost 4 bases and the J segment 7 bases; nucleotides outside the gene matches: 12. The CDR3 runs to 15 residues. CDR1 and CDR2 from the germline V gene are SGDLS and YYNGEE. This chain's CDR3 is CASSTGTGLFEEQYF. DNA for the CDR3: TGTGCCAGCAGCACCGGGACAGGGTTGTTTGAAGAGCAGTACTTC.

V is TRBV13 and J is TRBJ2-7, with 10 bases lining up with TRBD2. From germline, CDR1 is PRHDT and CDR2 FYEKMQ (reference sequence). The CDR3 is made up of 18 amino acids. With 6 bases clipped from V and 0 bases from J, the junction kept 14 bases outside the gene matches. CDR3 protein: CASSYYSGTSENSYEQYF. CDR3 sequence (DNA): TGTGCCAGCAGTTACTACTCCGGGACTAGCGAGAACTCCTACGAGCAGTACTTC.

CDR3 nucleotides: TGTGCCAGCCGGAGGTGGTTAGCCAAAAACATTCAGTACTTC. Translated, it gives CASRRWLAKNIQYF. The genes are TRBV28 and TRBJ2-4; TRBD2 might be the D (5 bases). The germline gives CDR1 MDHEN, CDR2 SYDVKM. There are 14 residues in the CDR3. Deletions cut 8 bases from V and 0 bases from J, with 11 bases between.